This T cell receptor beta chain appears in the sequencing data of a study of T cells after yellow fever vaccination. Conversion of TCR transcripts into cDNA relied on 5'RACE template switching, which added a universal primer site and UMIs. TCRdb re-analysed the 5' RACE reads in MiXCR, keeping a single row per CDR3 protein. The data hold a few hundred thousand distinct CDR3 sequences, with 8.5% to 9% observed a single time. Trimming removed 1 base at V and 6 bases at J, with 10 bases between. The CDR3 is made up of 13 amino acids. Study observations and caveats: Shared CD4/CD8 clonotypes were a small share, likely from convergent recombination. Most primary-vaccination clones reappeared after the booster (just under 98% CD4, roughly 90% CD8).

This clonotype was picked up many times. Its target is not known. This TCR was recovered from a man aged 18-30 years who received the YFV17D yellow fever vaccine. Material: PBMCs, obtained on the day of the first yellow fever vaccination. The chain uses TRBV12-3 or TRBV12-4 and TRBJ2-7; a possible D gene is TRBD2 (5 bases). This CDR3 is CASSLGLGSEQYF. The CDR3 bases are TGTGCCAGCAGTTTAGGCCTAGGGAGCGAGCAGTACTTC.